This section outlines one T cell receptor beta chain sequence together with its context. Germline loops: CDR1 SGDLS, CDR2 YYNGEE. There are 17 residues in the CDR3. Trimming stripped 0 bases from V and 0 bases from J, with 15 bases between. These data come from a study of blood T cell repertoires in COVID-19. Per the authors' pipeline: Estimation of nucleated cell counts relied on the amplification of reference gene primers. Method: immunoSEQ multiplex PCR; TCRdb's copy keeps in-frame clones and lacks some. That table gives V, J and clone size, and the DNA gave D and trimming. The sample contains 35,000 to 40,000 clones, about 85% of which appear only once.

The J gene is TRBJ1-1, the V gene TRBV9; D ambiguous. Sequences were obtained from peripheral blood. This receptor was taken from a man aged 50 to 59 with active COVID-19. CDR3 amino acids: CASSVDPERGMNTEAFF. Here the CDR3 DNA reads TGTGCCAGCAGCGTAGACCCGGAAAGAGGCATGAACACTGAAGCTTTCTTT. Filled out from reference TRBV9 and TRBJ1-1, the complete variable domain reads DSGVTQTPKHLITATGQRVTLRCSPRSGDLSVYWYQQSLDQGLQFLIQYYNGEERAKGNILERFSAQQFPDLHSELNLSSLELGDSALYFCASSVDPERGMNTEAFFGQGTRLTVV.